This T cell receptor beta chain was sequenced during a study of blood T cell repertoires in COVID-19. Study at large: The samples span acute and convalescent COVID-19 from the United States, Italy and Spain. From T cells, B-cell-depleted T cells, or PBMCs came the material, which was cDNA or gDNA.

As processed by the authors: By means of reference gene primer amplification, nucleated cell counts were estimated. The table came from immunoSEQ multiplex PCR; TCRdb's copy has only in-frame clones and leaves some out. V, J and clone size derive from that table, while D and trimming were established from the DNA sequence. The sample includes 85,000 to 95,000 clones, around 87% of them seen just once. Germline-derived CDR1 and CDR2 are SEHNR and FQNEAQ (reference sequence). V gave up 5 bases and J gave up 8 bases, with 22 bases separating them. The CDR3 loop spans 16 amino acids. The sequenced material came from peripheral blood. The TCR sequence derives from a human donor with acute or convalescent COVID-19. The donor label of this sample is uncertain. This chain uses TRBV7-9 with TRBJ2-1, with D possibly being TRBD1 (7 bases). The DNA for the CDR3 is TGTGCCAGCAGCCGCTCCCAGGGGGGACAGCGAGATGAGCAGTTCTTC. This translates into CASSRSQGGQRDEQFF.